These 25 T cell receptor beta chains share one sample of origin, sequenced in a study of Graves' ophthalmopathy and Graves' hyperthyroidism (dated by TCRdb to 2017 to 2018). The run used an Illumina HiSeq 2000. For repertoire sequencing, TCR beta CDR3 regions were amplified from RNA transcripts. The first round of RT-PCR was done with HTBI primers and the Qiagen OneStep RT-PCR kit, and was followed by a second round of multiplex PCR, then size selection and purification. TCRdb redid the processing of the public reads, applying fastp at Q25 and MiXCR, and retained in-frame beta chains. For every CDR3 protein sequence, its rows merge into one entry that carries the most common genes and DNA. The table for this sample lists hundreds of thousands of distinct CDR3 sequences; over 40% of them were counted only once. Together, the top ten hold 3% to 4% of the sample. Sequenced input: peripheral blood. The receptor source for this set is an adult man with Graves' ophthalmopathy.

The chain has TRBV24-1 and TRBJ2-1; 9 positions agree with TRBD2. With 9 bases clipped from V and 6 bases from J, the junction kept 17 bases outside the gene matches. Germline V CDR1 and CDR2: KGHDR, SFDVKD. The CDR3 sequence is 17 residues long. In DNA form, the CDR3 reads TGTGCCACCGGATCCCCCCGAGCGGGGGGCATAGTCAATGAGCAGTTCTTC. Protein: CATGSPRAGGIVNEQFF.

V usage is TRBV15 and J usage is TRBJ2-1; TRBD2 matches at 9 bases. The trim removed 0 bases at V and 8 bases at J, leaving 8 bases unmatched. Germline-derived CDR1 and CDR2 are LNHNV and YYDKDF (reference sequence). The CDR3 extends over 16 amino acids. The CDR3 DNA reads TGTGCCACCAGCAGAGAATGGCGGGAGGGTCGGGATGAGCAGTTCTTC. Encoded protein: CATSREWREGRDEQFF.

This chain uses TRBV4-1 with TRBJ1-5; D is undetermined. Germline values: CDR1 MGHRA, CDR2 YSYEKL. Trimming cost V 3 bases and J 2 bases, with 14 bases left between them. The CDR3 sequence is 16 residues long. CDR3 DNA sequence: TGCGCCAGCAGCCAGGGTCCAGGACCCCGCAATCAGCCCCAGCATTTT. Protein product: CASSQGPGPRNQPQHF.

With regard to this clonotype: The CDR3 end shows no conserved phenylalanine or tryptophan, and so a read error is likely. It is unclear where the CDR3 begins or ends on the DNA, so no DNA is shown, and the CDR3 is as TCRdb lists it. The J gene is TRBJ2-5, the V gene TRBV7-9. Looked up from germline, CDR1 is SEHNR and CDR2 is FQNEAQ (reference sequence). A total of 9 residues make up the CDR3, ends included. CDR3 sequence reads: CASSLGTDY.

The table lists this clonotype with a few counts. The chain couples TRBV19 to TRBJ2-7; possibly TRBD2 for D (6 bases). Germline V gene data show CDR1 as LNHDA and CDR2 as SQIVND (reference sequence). This CDR3 contains 14 residues. V lost 9 bases and J 7 bases, leaving 22 bases between the germline ends. This chain's CDR3 is CASSQEGTSQEQYF. Here the CDR3 DNA reads TGTGCCAGCAGCCAAGAGGGCACTAGCCAGGAGCAGTACTTC.

This clonotype was seen repeatedly, ten times or more. V gene TRBV24-1 combines with J gene TRBJ2-5, with TRBD2 matching over 8 bases. The ends lost 2 bases at V and 4 bases at J; junction bases unmatched: 2. The CDR3 length is 14 residues. From germline, CDR1 is KGHDR and CDR2 SFDVKD. Written as DNA, the CDR3 is TGTGCCACCAGTGATTGGGCGGGAGGAGAGACCCAGTACTTC. As protein: CATSDWAGGETQYF.

There are a few counts of this clonotype. This sequence joins TRBV5-1 and TRBJ1-1; D call uncertain. V lost 10 bases and J 0 bases, leaving 19 bases between the germline ends. The CDR3 runs 15 residues. Germline V gene lookup returns CDR1 SGHRS and CDR2 YFSETQ. The CDR3 DNA reads TGCGCCCTACGAGCAAGGGCCCTCATGAACACTGAAGCTTTCTTT. It translates to CALRARALMNTEAFF.

In its sample, this clonotype was seen many times. The chain uses TRBV10-3 and TRBJ2-7, with 7 bases lining up with TRBD2. V dropped 9 bases and J dropped 2; count of bases not matched to a gene: 4. This CDR3 has 12 amino acids. The germline V gene has CDR1 ENHRY and CDR2 SYGVKD. CDR3 DNA sequence: TGTGCCATAGGTGCGGGAGCCTACGAGCAGTACTTC. It codes for CAIGAGAYEQYF.

With regard to this clonotype: A read error is possible here, since a much larger clone lies one base away. CDR3 sequence: CASSISGGGNSEAFF. The CDR3 nucleotides read TGTGCCAGCAGCATATCAGGTGGGGGGAACTCTGAAGCTTTCTTT. J is TRBJ1-1 and V is TRBV7-8; D may be TRBD1 (5 bases). From germline, CDR1 is SGHVS and CDR2 FQNEAQ. The length of the CDR3 is 15 residues. The full variable domain, in which reference TRBV7-8 and TRBJ1-1 provide the parts outside the CDR3, is GAGVSQSPRYKVAKRGQDVALRCDPISGHVSLFWYQQALGQGPEFLTYFQNEAQLDKSGLPSDRFFAERPEGSVSTLKIQRTQQEDSAVYLCASSISGGGNSEAFFGQGTRLTVV.

This clonotype was observed at least ten times. The V call is TRBV7-3, the J call TRBJ2-6, with D perhaps TRBD2 (6 bases). V lost 4 bases and J 0 bases, leaving 7 bases between the germline ends. CDR1 is SGHTA, CDR2 FQGTGA, per germline. This CDR3 has 15 residues. As DNA, the CDR3 is TGTGCCAGCAGCTCCGGGAGCTCTGGGGCCAACGTCCTGACTTTC. This encodes CASSSGSSGANVLTF.

The rearrangement joins TRBV27 to TRBJ2-2; 13 bases are shared with TRBD2. CDR3 size: 15 residues. Germline lookup yields CDR1 MNHEY and CDR2 SMNVEV (reference sequence). Trimming took 8 bases from V and 3 from J; bases not matched to a gene: 3. CDR3 protein: CASVGLAGDTGELFF. The CDR3 DNA reads TGTGCCAGCGTCGGACTAGCGGGGGACACCGGGGAGCTGTTTTTT.

This clonotype was found a few times. The V gene is TRBV6-2 or TRBV6-3, the J gene TRBJ2-7; D unresolved. The V and J ends lost 8 bases and 7 bases respectively, with 24 bases between them. This CDR3 has 15 amino acids. CDR1 and CDR2 from the germline V gene are MNHEY and SVGEGT. The CDR3 DNA sequence: TGTGCCAGCTCACCACCGGCAGCTCCAACGGCAGAGCAGTACTTC. It codes for CASSPPAAPTAEQYF.

This clonotype was seen ten or more times. The CDR3 DNA follows: TGCGCCAGCAGTCACGACAGGGGGAGCGGCTACACCTTC. The encoded protein is CASSHDRGSGYTF. The chain has TRBV5-1 and TRBJ1-2; 9 bases line up with TRBD1. CDR1 and CDR2 (germline): SGHRS, YFSETQ. CDR3 length: 13 amino acids. The trim removed 5 bases at V and 8 bases at J, leaving 7 bases unmatched. Looking up the rest from reference TRBV5-1 and TRBJ1-2 gives the full variable domain: KAGVTQTPRYLIKTRGQQVTLSCSPISGHRSVSWYQQTPGQGLQFLFEYFSETQRNKGNFPGRFSGRQFSNSRSEMNVSTLELGDSALYLCASSHDRGSGYTFGSGTRLTVV.

This clonotype appeared a few times. The CDR3 sequence: CATSDLSGTRTDTQYF. The DNA for the CDR3 is TGTGCCACCAGTGACCTTAGCGGGACCCGCACAGATACGCAGTATTTT. The V call is TRBV24-1, the J call TRBJ2-3, with 8 bases matching TRBD2. Germline V CDR1 and CDR2: KGHDR, SFDVKD. This CDR3 is built from 16 residues. V dropped 4 bases and J dropped 1; count of bases not matched to a gene: 6.

This clonotype was seen repeatedly, ten times or more. The V call is TRBV4-1, the J call TRBJ2-5; D possibly corresponds to TRBD1 (5 bases). This CDR3 has 13 amino acids. The germline V gene has CDR1 MGHRA and CDR2 YSYEKL. V was trimmed by 3 bases and J by 4 bases, leaving 9 bases between them. In nucleotides, the CDR3 is TGCGCCAGCAGCCAGCAGCAGGGAGAGACCCAGTACTTC. Its translation is CASSQQQGETQYF.

This clonotype was observed at least ten times. The rearrangement uses TRBV3-1 and TRBJ1-1, with D hard to call. Germline CDR1 LGHDT, CDR2 YNNKEL (reference sequence). The CDR3 loop spans 15 amino acids. Trimming left V 1 base short and J 0 bases short, with 9 bases between. The CDR3 protein is CASSQGTVMNTEAFF. In nucleotides, the CDR3 is TGTGCCAGCAGCCAAGGCACTGTCATGAACACTGAAGCTTTCTTT. Using reference TRBV3-1 and TRBJ1-1 for the parts outside the CDR3, the full variable domain is DTAVSQTPKYLVTQMGNDKSIKCEQNLGHDTMYWYKQDSKKFLKIMFSYNNKELIINETVPNRFSPKSPDKAHLNLHINSLELGDSAVYFCASSQGTVMNTEAFFGQGTRLTVV.

The CDR3 here is CASSSQGSPGELFF. The DNA for the CDR3 is TGTGCCAGCAGCTCCCAGGGGAGTCCCGGGGAGCTGTTTTTT. The genes are TRBV7-3 and TRBJ2-2, with D maybe TRBD1 (6 bases). The CDR3 totals 14 residues. V lost 4 bases to trimming and J lost 6 bases, with 12 bases between them. In germline, CDR1 is SGHTA, CDR2 FQGTGA.

The J gene is TRBJ1-4, the V gene TRBV12-3 or TRBV12-4; 7 bases match TRBD1. The V gene end was trimmed by 6 bases and the J gene end by 6 bases; junction bases not matched to a gene: 10. CDR3 size: 15 residues. In DNA form, the CDR3 reads TGTGCCAGCAGCCCAAGGGGGCGTCGGGATGAAAAACTGTTTTTT. This gives the protein CASSPRGRRDEKLFF.

On this clonotype: At one boundary the junction diverges from the germline segment, which might be a read error. The chain carries TRBV5-1 and TRBJ1-6; perhaps TRBD1 as D (5 bases). Germline V lookup: CDR1 SGHRS, CDR2 YFSETQ. CDR3 length: 16 amino acids. The CDR3 protein is CASSPGRASYNSPLHF. The CDR3 DNA sequence: TGTGCCAGCAGCCCAGGGAGGGCTTCCTATAATTCACCCCTCCACTTT.

In the case of this clonotype: This may come from a read error, since a much larger clone is one base off. This sequence joins TRBV7-8 and TRBJ1-1, with D tentatively TRBD1 (6 bases). The CDR3 runs 13 residues. Germline V lookup: CDR1 SGHVS, CDR2 FQNEAQ. This CDR3 reads CAGSEGENTEAFF. In DNA form, the CDR3 reads TGTGCCGGCAGCGAGGGGGAGAACACTGAAGCTTTCTTT.

The genes are TRBV4-2 and TRBJ2-7, with D uncertain. CDR1 and CDR2 (germline): LGHNA, YNFKEQ. The length of the CDR3 is 13 residues. Trimming removed 6 bases at V and 2 bases at J, with 11 bases between. Here the CDR3 reads CASRKGGAYEQYF. Written as DNA, the CDR3 is TGTGCCAGCAGGAAGGGCGGAGCCTACGAGCAGTACTTC.

The chain couples TRBV12-5 to TRBJ1-5, with 10 bases matching TRBD1. The germline V gene encodes CDR1 LGHNT and CDR2 FRNRAP. Germline trimming cut 6 bases from V and 4 bases from J; bases unmatched to any gene: 3. This CDR3 is 14 amino acids long. The CDR3 coding sequence is TGTGCTAGTGGGAGGACAGGGGGGAATCAGCCCCAGCATTTT. It is translated as CASGRTGGNQPQHF.

This clonotype was counted ten times or more. The genes are TRBV7-2 and TRBJ1-5, with D possibly matching TRBD1 (5 bases). Looked up from germline, CDR1 is SGHTA and CDR2 is FQGNSA. The CDR3 consists of 14 residues. Between the trimmed V and J ends, which lost 2 bases and 6 bases, there was a span of 11 bases. CDR3 sequence (DNA): TGTGCCAGCAGCTTACAGGGTTTGTTTCAGCCCCAGCATTTT. Translation gives CASSLQGLFQPQHF.

Regarding this clonotype: A much larger clone sits a single nucleotide away, making a read error possible. The chain has TRBV10-3 and TRBJ2-7, with no clear D. The germline gives CDR1 ENHRY, CDR2 SYGVKD. This CDR3 has 13 residues. The CDR3 bases are TGTGCCACCAGTGAAGGAGACGGCTACGAGCAGTACTTC. Encoded protein: CATSEGDGYEQYF.

The sample holds many counts of this clonotype. The chain combines TRBV7-9 with TRBJ2-5; D gene unclear. CDR1 is SEHNR and CDR2 is FQNEAQ in the germline V gene (reference sequence). V was pared by 4 bases and J by 5 bases, with 14 bases between. The CDR3 has 14 amino acids. The CDR3 reads CASSSTGEWETQYF. CDR3 coding DNA: TGTGCCAGCAGCTCCACCGGAGAGTGGGAGACCCAGTACTTC.